A single sample gave rise to the 15 T cell receptor beta chains below, sequenced in a study of T-cell reconstitution after alpha-beta-depleted transplantation in children. Preparing the TCRbeta library involved the use of unique molecular identifiers. TCRdb fed the PCR reads into MiXCR, producing one record per CDR3 protein. Altogether fewer than 450,000 distinct CDR3 sequences are present, about a sixth being singletons, with the ten largest covering around two fifths. The specimen was PBMCs, mostly from graft donor cells, collected 360 days after TCRalphabeta/CD19-depleted stem cell transplant. The source of these receptors is a male patient under 10 years old who had a stem cell transplant for acute lymphoblastic leukemia, so the T cells may come from the graft donor.

This clonotype showed up many times. The V call is TRBV7-2, the J call TRBJ2-2, with D possibly TRBD2 on 5 matching bases. Trimming left V 4 bases short and J 0 bases short, with 9 bases between. Germline-derived CDR1 and CDR2 are SGHTA and FQGNSA. The CDR3 is 15 residues long. CDR3 amino acids: CASSSPGANTGELFF. The CDR3 nucleotides read TGTGCCAGCAGCTCCCCCGGGGCGAACACCGGGGAGCTGTTTTTT.

This sequence joins TRBV10-3 and TRBJ2-2; 13 nucleotides align to TRBD2. J was trimmed by 7 bases and V by 5 bases; bases with no gene match: 7. The CDR3 has 16 residues. Germline loops: CDR1 ENHRY, CDR2 SYGVKD. In nucleotides, the CDR3 is TGTGCCATCAGTACTAGCGGGAGGGTCTTCGGCGGGGAGCTGTTTTTT. It encodes CAISTSGRVFGGELFF.

This clonotype was recorded at least ten times. The chain carries TRBV12-3 or TRBV12-4 and TRBJ2-3; the D is unclear. This CDR3 spans 15 amino acids. Trimming stripped 3 bases from V and 0 bases from J, with 10 bases between. The CDR3: CASSFGGLSTDTQYF. CDR3 nucleotide sequence: TGTGCCAGCAGTTTCGGTGGATTGAGCACAGATACGCAGTATTTT.

The chain employs TRBV30 and TRBJ1-5; 7 bases line up with TRBD1. CDR1 and CDR2 (germline): GTSNPN, SVGIG (reference sequence). The CDR3 has 13 amino acids. Trimming removed 5 bases from V and 4 bases from J; junction bases left unmatched: 5. The DNA of the CDR3 is TGTGCCTGGGGACAGGCGGGAAATCAGCCCCAGCATTTT. Its protein is CAWGQAGNQPQHF.

This clonotype came up a few times. V usage is TRBV7-6 and J usage is TRBJ2-3, with 10 bases that match TRBD2. The V and J ends lost 5 bases and 5 bases, in that order; junction bases with no gene match: 13. Germline-derived CDR1 and CDR2 are SGHVS and FNYEAQ. CDR3 length equals 17 residues. The CDR3 spells CASSKVSSGSFIDTQYF. The CDR3 region has the DNA TGTGCCAGCAGCAAGGTGTCTAGCGGGAGTTTCATAGATACGCAGTATTTT.

The table lists this clonotype with many counts. The chain recombines TRBV6-5 with TRBJ2-5, with 10 positions matching TRBD2. Germline trimming cut 3 bases from V and 3 bases from J; bases unmatched to any gene: 7. The V gene's germline CDR1 is MNHEY and CDR2 SVGAGI. The CDR3 consists of 16 residues. For the CDR3, the DNA is TGTGCCAGCAGTTATATAGCGGGAGGAGAGAAAGAGACCCAGTACTTC. Translating gives CASSYIAGGEKETQYF.

This clonotype turned up a few times. The chain is built from TRBV6-2 or TRBV6-3 and TRBJ2-5; maybe TRBD2 (6 bases). Germline CDR1 MNHEY, CDR2 SVGEGT. V was trimmed by 2 bases and J by 5 bases, leaving 12 bases between them. This CDR3 contains 14 residues. The CDR3 region is CASSYEAGKETQYF. CDR3 sequence (DNA): TGTGCCAGCAGTTACGAGGCGGGAAAGGAGACCCAGTACTTC.

V is TRBV3-1 and J is TRBJ2-5; 14 nucleotides align to TRBD2. The CDR3 covers 15 residues. Germline loops: CDR1 LGHDT, CDR2 YNNKEL (reference sequence). The trim removed 1 base at V and 10 bases at J, leaving 5 bases unmatched. The CDR3: CASSQGGLAGEGQYF. CDR3 sequence (DNA): TGTGCCAGCAGCCAAGGGGGACTAGCGGGAGAGGGCCAGTACTTC.

This clonotype came up many times. The chain is built from TRBV6-1 and TRBJ2-3; no firm D call. Germline CDR1 reads MNHNS; CDR2 reads SASEGT. With 7 bases removed from V and 3 bases from J, the gap between germline ends came to 20 bases. The CDR3 has 16 amino acids. For the CDR3, the DNA is TGTGCCAGCACCATATCAATTGGTACTCCGACAGATACGCAGTATTTT. The encoded protein is CASTISIGTPTDTQYF.

The chain uses TRBV12-3 or TRBV12-4 and TRBJ2-5, with 13 bases identical to TRBD2. This CDR3 comprises 18 residues. The trim removed 2 bases at V and 5 bases at J, leaving 11 bases unmatched. Written as DNA, the CDR3 is TGTGCCAGCAGTTTACGACCGGGACTAGCGGGACAGGGGGAGACCCAGTACTTC. Its translation is CASSLRPGLAGQGETQYF.

This clonotype was seen many times. The chain carries TRBV20-1 and TRBJ2-7, with 9 positions matching TRBD2. V was clipped by 5 bases and J by 1 base; unmatched bases: 3. This CDR3 contains 13 residues. Per the germline V gene, CDR1 is DFQATT and CDR2 is SNEGSKA (reference sequence). The CDR3 region has the DNA TGCAGTGCTTATAGCGGGGGATCCTACGAGCAGTACTTC. This gives the protein CSAYSGGSYEQYF.

This clonotype was detected ten times or more. The V call is TRBV4-3, the J call TRBJ2-5; 13 positions match TRBD2. Germline-derived CDR1 and CDR2 are LGHNA and YSLEER. The CDR3 runs to 17 residues. Unmatched junction bases numbered 8, after V lost 3 bases and J lost 4 bases. This CDR3 reads CASSQQGLAGVLETQYF. The CDR3 DNA reads as TGCGCCAGCAGCCAGCAAGGACTAGCGGGAGTGCTAGAGACCCAGTACTTC.

The V call is TRBV20-1, the J call TRBJ2-3; TRBD2 matches at 7 bases. The V segment lost 1 base and the J segment 4 bases; nucleotides outside the gene matches: 8. Germline V gives CDR1 DFQATT, CDR2 SNEGSKA (reference sequence). CDR3 length equals 15 residues. The CDR3 bases are TGCAGTGCTAGAGCCCTCCGGGAGGTGGCAGATACGCAGTATTTT. Encoded protein: CSARALREVADTQYF.

The gene calls are TRBV9 and TRBJ2-1; 15 bases align to TRBD2. The CDR3 is 19 residues long. J was trimmed by 4 bases and V by 5 bases; bases with no gene match: 13. The V gene's germline CDR1 is SGDLS and CDR2 YYNGEE. The CDR3 DNA reads TGTGCCAGCAGAAACAGAGGGACTAGCGGGAGGATGAGTTACAATGAGCAGTTCTTC. Its protein product is CASRNRGTSGRMSYNEQFF.

The gene calls are TRBV15 and TRBJ1-5; the D is unclear. The CDR3 contains 15 residues. V lost 1 base and J 3 bases, leaving 10 bases between the germline ends. Germline CDR1 is LNHNV and CDR2 is YYDKDF (reference sequence). The CDR3 coding sequence is TGTGCCACCAGCAGAGTCTTCGGAACCAATCAGCCCCAGCATTTT. Protein product: CATSRVFGTNQPQHF.